This T cell receptor beta chain was recorded in a study of T cells after yellow fever vaccination. Overall study findings and caveats: Booster sampling recovered most clones from primary vaccination (approximately 96% CD4, 80% to 90% CD8).

A word on this clonotype: The antigen is undetermined.

The germline V gene has CDR1 SGHRS and CDR2 YFSETQ. The length of the CDR3 is 14 residues. The ends were cut back, 5 bases at V and 0 bases at J, with 8 bases in the middle. TCRdb re-analysed the 5' RACE reads in MiXCR, keeping a single row per CDR3 protein. This repertoire shows hundreds of thousands of distinct CDR3 sequences, around a fifth found once; its top ten account for 15% to 20%. The genes are TRBV5-1 and TRBJ1-4, with a weak D call TRBD1 (5 bases). This clonotype was obtained from a young man who received the YFV17D yellow fever vaccine. This sample comprised PBMCs, obtained roughly 20 days after the first yellow fever vaccination. CDR3 residues: CASRGRTTNEKLFF. The DNA of the CDR3 is TGCGCCAGCAGGGGACGGACAACTAATGAAAAACTGTTTTTT.